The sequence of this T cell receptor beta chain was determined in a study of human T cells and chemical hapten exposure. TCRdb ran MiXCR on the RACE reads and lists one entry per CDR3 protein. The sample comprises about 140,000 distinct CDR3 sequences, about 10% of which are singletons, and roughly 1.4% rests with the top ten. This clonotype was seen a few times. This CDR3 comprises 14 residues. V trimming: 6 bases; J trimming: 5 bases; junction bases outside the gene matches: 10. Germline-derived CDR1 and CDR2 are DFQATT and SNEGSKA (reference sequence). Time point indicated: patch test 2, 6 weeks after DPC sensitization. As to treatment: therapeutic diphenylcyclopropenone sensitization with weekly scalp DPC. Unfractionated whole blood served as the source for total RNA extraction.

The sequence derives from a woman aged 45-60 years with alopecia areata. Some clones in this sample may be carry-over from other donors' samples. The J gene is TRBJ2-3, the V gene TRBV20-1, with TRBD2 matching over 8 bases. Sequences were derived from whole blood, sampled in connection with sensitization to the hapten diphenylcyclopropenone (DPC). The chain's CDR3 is CSAAPGTSRDTQYF. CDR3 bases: TGCAGTGCCGCCCCCGGGACTAGTCGAGATACGCAGTATTTT.